This T cell receptor beta chain was sequenced during a study of blood T cell repertoires in COVID-19. Looked up from germline, CDR1 is MNHEY and CDR2 is SMNVEV (reference sequence). CDR3 length equals 15 residues. V gave up 3 bases and J gave up 0 bases, with 9 bases separating them. This table comes from immunoSEQ multiplex PCR, and its TCRdb copy is limited to in-frame clones, with some not included. This sample has some 200,000 clones; 78% occur once, and the top ten carry roughly 17%. This clone was recorded a few times. The source of this sequence is a woman aged 50 to 65 who had recovered from COVID-19. The chain couples TRBV27 to TRBJ1-3; the D gene is possibly TRBD1 (6 bases). Sequenced material: PBMCs or T cells enriched from blood (not recorded which). The CDR3: CASSFDRNSGNTIYF. The CDR3 DNA reads TGTGCCAGCAGTTTTGACAGGAACTCTGGAAACACCATATATTTT.